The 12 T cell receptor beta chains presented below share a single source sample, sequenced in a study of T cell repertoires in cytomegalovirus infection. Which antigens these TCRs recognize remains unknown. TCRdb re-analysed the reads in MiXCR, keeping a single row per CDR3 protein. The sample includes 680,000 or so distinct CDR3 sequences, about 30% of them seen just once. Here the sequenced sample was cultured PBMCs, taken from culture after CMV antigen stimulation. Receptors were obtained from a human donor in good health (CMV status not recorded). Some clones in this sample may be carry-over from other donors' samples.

The CDR3 nucleotides are TGTGCCAGCAGTGGACAGCTCCAAGAGACCCAGTACTTC. This sequence encodes CASSGQLQETQYF. This sequence joins TRBV2 and TRBJ2-5; TRBD1 is a possible D gene (5 bases). V lost 4 bases and J lost 1, with 7 bases in between. Germline CDR1 and CDR2: SNHLY and FYNNEI. The CDR3 runs 13 residues.

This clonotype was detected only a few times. CDR3 DNA sequence: TGTGCCAGCAGTGTCGACGGGACAGTCGACTACAATGAGCAGTTCTTC. It codes for CASSVDGTVDYNEQFF. The chain employs TRBV6-6 and TRBJ2-1; TRBD1 matches 7 bases. From germline, CDR1 is MNHNY and CDR2 SVGAGI (reference sequence). The V gene end was trimmed by 5 bases and the J gene end by 3 bases; junction bases not matched to a gene: 10. This CDR3 spans 16 amino acids.

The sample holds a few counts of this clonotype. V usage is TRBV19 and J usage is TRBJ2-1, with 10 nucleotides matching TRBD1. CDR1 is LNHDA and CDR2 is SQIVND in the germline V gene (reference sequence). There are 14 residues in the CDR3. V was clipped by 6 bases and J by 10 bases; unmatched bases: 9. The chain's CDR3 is CASSTGTGAGEQFF. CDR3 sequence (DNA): TGTGCCAGTAGCACCGGGACAGGGGCGGGGGAGCAGTTCTTC.

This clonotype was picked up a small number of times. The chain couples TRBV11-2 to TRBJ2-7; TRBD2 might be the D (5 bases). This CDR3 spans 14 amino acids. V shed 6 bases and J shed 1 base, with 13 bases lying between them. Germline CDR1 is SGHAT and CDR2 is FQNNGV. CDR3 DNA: TGTGCCAGCAGACGCTCCGGAGGTTCCTACGAGCAGTACTTC. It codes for CASRRSGGSYEQYF. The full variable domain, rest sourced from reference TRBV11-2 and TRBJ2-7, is EAGVAQSPRYKIIEKRQSVAFWCNPISGHATLYWYQQILGQGPKLLIQFQNNGVVDDSQLPKDRFSAERLKGVDSTLKIQPAKLEDSAVYLCASRRSGGSYEQYFGPGTRLTVT.

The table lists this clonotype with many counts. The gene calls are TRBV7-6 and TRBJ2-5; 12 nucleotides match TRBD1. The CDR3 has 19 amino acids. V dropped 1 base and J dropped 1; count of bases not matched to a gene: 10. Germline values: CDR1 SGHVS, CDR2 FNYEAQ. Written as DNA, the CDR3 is TGTGCCAGCAGCTTAGTAGGCGCTTGGGACAGGGGGCCCCAAGAGACCCAGTACTTC. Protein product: CASSLVGAWDRGPQETQYF.

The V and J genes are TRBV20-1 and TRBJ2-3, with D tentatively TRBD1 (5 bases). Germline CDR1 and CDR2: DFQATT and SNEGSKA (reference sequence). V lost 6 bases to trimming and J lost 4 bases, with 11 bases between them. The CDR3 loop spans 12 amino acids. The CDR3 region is CSAIRGSDTQYF. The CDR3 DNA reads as TGCAGTGCGATTAGGGGTTCAGATACGCAGTATTTT.

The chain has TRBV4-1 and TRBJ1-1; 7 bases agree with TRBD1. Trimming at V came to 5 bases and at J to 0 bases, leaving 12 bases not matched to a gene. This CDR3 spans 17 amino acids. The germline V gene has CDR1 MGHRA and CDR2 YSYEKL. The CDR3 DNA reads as TGCGCCAGCAGCGAAGGCGACTTGACAGGGATGAACACTGAAGCTTTCTTT. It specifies CASSEGDLTGMNTEAFF.

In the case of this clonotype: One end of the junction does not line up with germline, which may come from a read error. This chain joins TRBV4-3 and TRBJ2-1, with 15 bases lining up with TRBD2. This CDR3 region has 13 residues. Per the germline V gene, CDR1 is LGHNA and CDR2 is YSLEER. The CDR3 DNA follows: TGCGCCAGCAGCCAAATGGGACTAGCGGGAGGAATCTTC. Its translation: CASSQMGLAGGIF.

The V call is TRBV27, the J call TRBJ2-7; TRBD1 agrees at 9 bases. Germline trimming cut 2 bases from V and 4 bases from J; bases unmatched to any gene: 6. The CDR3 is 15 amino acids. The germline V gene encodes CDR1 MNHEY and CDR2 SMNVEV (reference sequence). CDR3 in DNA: TGTGCCAGCAGTTTAACGGGACAGGGTCCGTACGAGCAGTACTTC. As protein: CASSLTGQGPYEQYF.

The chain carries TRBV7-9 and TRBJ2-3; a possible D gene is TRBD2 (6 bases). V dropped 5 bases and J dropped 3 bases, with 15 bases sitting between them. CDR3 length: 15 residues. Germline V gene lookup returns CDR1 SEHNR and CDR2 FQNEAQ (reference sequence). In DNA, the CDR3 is TGTGCCAGCAGCCCCTGGAGGGATACAACAGATACGCAGTATTTT. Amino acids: CASSPWRDTTDTQYF.

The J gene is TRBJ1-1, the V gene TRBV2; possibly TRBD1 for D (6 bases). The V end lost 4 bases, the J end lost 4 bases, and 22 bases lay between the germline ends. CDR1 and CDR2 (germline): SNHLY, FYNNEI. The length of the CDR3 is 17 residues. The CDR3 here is CASSVGGAMGGATEAFF. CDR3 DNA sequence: TGTGCCAGCAGTGTCGGTGGGGCCATGGGGGGGGCCACTGAAGCTTTCTTT. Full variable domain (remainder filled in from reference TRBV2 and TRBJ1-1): EPEVTQTPSHQVTQMGQEVILRCVPISNHLYFYWYRQILGQKVEFLVSFYNNEISEKSEIFDDQFSVERPDGSNFTLKIRSTKLEDSAMYFCASSVGGAMGGATEAFFGQGTRLTVV.

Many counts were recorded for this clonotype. CDR3 DNA: TGTGCCAGCAGCGCGGACAGGGGGCATCACACTGAAGCTTTCTTT. It codes for CASSADRGHHTEAFF. This rearrangement joins TRBV7-2 to TRBJ1-1, with 11 bases matching TRBD1. The V gene's germline CDR1 is SGHTA and CDR2 FQGNSA. The junction had 5 bases not matched to a gene; V was cut back by 5 bases and J by 3 bases. CDR3 length: 15 residues.